The 26 T cell receptor beta chains reported below all come from one sample, sequenced in a study of T cell responses to AZD1222 COVID-19 vaccine. Libraries were prepared by immunoSEQ multiplex PCR; TCRdb keeps only in-frame clonotypes and omits some of them. The repertoire holds nearly 110,000 clones, approximately 90% seen once, with around 8.6% in the top ten. The source material was peripheral blood, sampled 28 days after the second AZD1222 dose. The receptors originated from an adult who received the AZD1222 COVID-19 vaccine.

The chain couples TRBV19 to TRBJ2-7; weak D call: TRBD1 (7 bases). With 4 bases removed from V and 2 bases from J, the gap between germline ends came to 15 bases. Germline V gene sequence: CDR1 LNHDA, CDR2 SQIVND (reference sequence). This CDR3 comprises 15 residues. The chain's CDR3 is CASSTRGGTAYEQYF. DNA of the CDR3: TGTGCCAGTAGTACCCGTGGGGGGACAGCCTACGAGCAGTACTTC.

The chain recombines TRBV29-1 with TRBJ2-1; D may match TRBD1 or TRBD2 (5 bases each). Trimming removed 1 base at V and 5 bases at J, with 9 bases between. There are 13 residues in the CDR3. Germline loops: CDR1 SQVTM, CDR2 ANQGSEA. CDR3 in amino acids: CSVEGRDHNEQFF. CDR3 bases: TGCAGCGTTGAAGGCCGGGACCACAATGAGCAGTTCTTC.

A note on this clone: This sample includes further DNA sequences coding for the same CDR3. CDR3 protein: CASSSGQLSGNTIYF. The DNA of the CDR3 is TGTGCCAGCAGCTCGGGACAGCTCTCTGGAAACACCATATATTTT. This chain joins TRBV5-6 and TRBJ1-3, with 7 bases that match TRBD1. J was trimmed by 0 bases and V by 3 bases; bases with no gene match: 3. The CDR3 totals 15 residues. Germline CDR1 and CDR2: SGHDT and YYEEEE.

This sequence joins TRBV27 and TRBJ2-1; perhaps TRBD1 as D (6 bases). CDR3 size: 16 residues. The V gene lost 5 bases and the J gene lost 8 bases, with 22 bases spanning the gap. Germline V gene data show CDR1 as MNHEY and CDR2 as SMNVEV (reference sequence). CDR3 coding DNA: TGTGCCAGCAGTAGATACCCGGGACACCGGAACGATGAGCAGTTCTTC. Protein: CASSRYPGHRNDEQFF.

The chain uses TRBV18 and TRBJ2-7, with 10 bases matching TRBD1. Trimming took 1 base from V and 7 from J; bases not matched to a gene: 7. Germline loops: CDR1 KGHSH, CDR2 LQKENI. This CDR3 comprises 15 residues. CDR3 region: CASSPLLGTGVEQYF. The CDR3 DNA sequence: TGTGCCAGCTCACCACTGCTTGGGACAGGGGTTGAGCAGTACTTC.

The chain combines TRBV19 with TRBJ1-5; D ambiguous. CDR3 length equals 15 residues. V was trimmed by 1 base and J by 6 bases, leaving 13 bases between them. Germline CDR1 LNHDA, CDR2 SQIVND (reference sequence). The CDR3, as DNA: TGTGCCAGTAGTATAGTCAAGGGATCGGGTCAGCCCCAGCATTTT. This codes for CASSIVKGSGQPQHF.

This sequence joins TRBV7-9 and TRBJ1-1, with D possibly matching TRBD1 (5 bases). V was clipped by 3 bases and J by 2 bases, with 10 bases between them. Germline assignment: CDR1 SEHNR and CDR2 FQNEAQ (reference sequence). The CDR3 runs 14 residues. This CDR3 reads CASSFGALNTEAFF. The DNA for the CDR3 is TGTGCCAGCAGCTTCGGGGCCCTCAACACTGAAGCTTTCTTT.

The gene calls are TRBV5-1 and TRBJ2-7, with 7 bases matching TRBD2. Trimming at V came to 5 bases and at J to 6 bases, leaving 14 bases not matched to a gene. CDR1 and CDR2 (germline): SGHRS, YFSETQ. The CDR3 consists of 15 residues. The CDR3 loop is CASSSGDYRISEQYF. The CDR3 nucleotides are TGCGCCAGCAGTTCGGGGGACTACCGGATTTCCGAGCAGTACTTC.

The V call is TRBV11-2, the J call TRBJ2-3; D is perhaps TRBD1 (6 bases). This CDR3 has 17 residues. The germline CDR1 and CDR2 sequences are SGHAT and FQNNGV. V was trimmed by 5 bases and J by 2 bases, leaving 20 bases between them. The CDR3 DNA reads TGTGCCAGCAGCCAGGGACAAGAGGCTTGGTTCACAGATACGCAGTATTTT. Its translation: CASSQGQEAWFTDTQYF.

The chain links TRBV19 to TRBJ2-1; perhaps TRBD2 as D (6 bases). V was trimmed by 3 bases and J by 7 bases, leaving 25 bases between them. The CDR3 contains 18 residues. Germline V lookup: CDR1 LNHDA, CDR2 SQIVND (reference sequence). The CDR3 reads CASSIESVSEAGYNEQFF. The DNA of the CDR3 is TGTGCCAGTAGTATCGAAAGCGTTTCGGAGGCGGGATATAATGAGCAGTTCTTC.

The V and J genes are TRBV6-4 and TRBJ1-1, with D possibly TRBD1 on 5 matching bases. The germline CDR1 and CDR2 sequences are MRHNA and SNTAGT. Trimming left V 4 bases short and J 3 bases short, with 9 bases between. This CDR3 has 13 residues. The CDR3 DNA reads as TGTGCCAGCAGTGTTGACAGTCACACTGAAGCTTTCTTT. Translating it yields CASSVDSHTEAFF.

This chain connects TRBV18 to TRBJ1-1; D gene ambiguous. Trimming shortened V by 2 bases and J by 0 bases, and 7 bases separated the two germline ends. Germline V gives CDR1 KGHSH, CDR2 LQKENI. This CDR3 has 14 residues. The CDR3 region is CASSPSRLNTEAFF. As DNA, the CDR3 is TGTGCCAGCTCACCAAGCCGACTGAACACTGAAGCTTTCTTT.

V and J are TRBV6-1 and TRBJ1-1; D unresolved. V lost 0 bases and J lost 4, with 6 bases in between. The CDR3 sequence is 13 residues long. CDR1 and CDR2 from the germline V gene are MNHNS and SASEGT. CDR3 DNA sequence: TGTGCCAGCAGTGAAGCGATGGGCACTGAAGCTTTCTTT. This sequence encodes CASSEAMGTEAFF.

The CDR3 bases are TGTGCCAGCAGCCCCCTTACAGGGGTTAATGAAAAACTGTTTTTT. Its translation is CASSPLTGVNEKLFF. The V gene is TRBV14, the J gene TRBJ1-4; 7 bases align to TRBD1. The CDR3 sequence is 15 residues long. CDR1 is SGHDN, CDR2 FVKESK, per germline. V shed 4 bases, J shed 4 bases, and the junction held 6 bases outside the gene matches.

The rearrangement uses TRBV24-1 and TRBJ1-1; 11 nucleotides align to TRBD1. Per germline, CDR1 KGHDR and CDR2 SFDVKD. Unmatched junction bases numbered 13, after V lost 8 bases and J lost 0 bases. CDR3 length: 18 amino acids. The CDR3 nucleotides read TGTGCCACCAATGGACAGGGGGCGCATTTGGGTATGAACACTGAAGCTTTCTTT. The encoded protein is CATNGQGAHLGMNTEAFF.

This chain uses TRBV10-3 with TRBJ1-3; 7 bases are shared with TRBD1. Germline V CDR1 and CDR2: ENHRY, SYGVKD. The CDR3 sequence is 16 residues long. V was pared by 11 bases and J by 4 bases, with 17 bases of the junction left unmatched. The CDR3 bases are TGTGCCGGCGGTCCTGGGAGGGACAGTACGGGAAACACCATATATTTT. Amino acids: CAGGPGRDSTGNTIYF.

The chain uses TRBV7-7 and TRBJ2-2; D might be TRBD1 (6 bases). Germline V lookup: CDR1 SSHAT, CDR2 FNYEAQ (reference sequence). V shed 3 bases and J shed 7 bases, with 15 bases lying between them. The CDR3 runs to 15 residues. The CDR3 loop is CASSFTTGFGGELFF. The CDR3 nucleotides are TGTGCCAGCAGCTTCACAACAGGGTTTGGCGGGGAGCTGTTTTTT.

The chain has TRBV3-1 (or the pseudogene TRBV3-2) and TRBJ1-3; unclear D gene. Trimming stripped 3 bases from V and 1 base from J, with 13 bases between. The CDR3 runs 16 residues. Germline V gene sequence: CDR1 LGHDT, CDR2 YNNKEL (reference sequence). Here the CDR3 DNA reads TGTGCCAGCAGCCAGGCCGGGATATCATCTGGAAACACCATATATTTT. Translating gives CASSQAGISSGNTIYF.

The gene calls are TRBV21-1 and TRBJ2-4; TRBD2 was called by the table and not checked on the DNA. TRBV21-1 is a documented pseudogene. The CDR3 is 17 amino acids. The CDR3 here is CASSKEETSGGKNIQYF. The CDR3 nucleotides read TGTGCCAGCAGCAAAGAGGAGACTAGCGGGGGGAAAAACATTCAGTACTTC.

This sequence joins TRBV7-3 and TRBJ2-2; TRBD1 matches at 9 bases. Per the germline V gene, CDR1 is SGHTA and CDR2 is FQGTGA. With V trimmed by 5 bases and J by 8 bases, 15 bases remained unmatched. CDR3 length equals 17 residues. The CDR3 DNA reads as TGTGCCAGCAGCCCCGAACGAGCAGGGACAGGGCTAGGGGAGCTGTTTTTT. Translated, it gives CASSPERAGTGLGELFF. The full variable domain, in which reference TRBV7-3 and TRBJ2-2 provide the parts outside the CDR3, is GAGVSQTPSNKVTEKGKYVELRCDPISGHTALYWYRQSLGQGPEFLIYFQGTGAADDSGLPNDRFFAVRPEGSVSTLKIQRTERGDSAVYLCASSPERAGTGLGELFFGEGSRLTVL.

The chain couples TRBV28 to TRBJ1-1, with 7 bases that match TRBD1. This CDR3 contains 14 residues. Looked up from germline, CDR1 is MDHEN and CDR2 is SYDVKM. J lost 4 bases, V lost 1 base, and 3 bases had no gene match. DNA for the CDR3: TGTGCCAGCAGTTTATCGGCAGGGGGCACTGAAGCTTTCTTT. Amino acid sequence: CASSLSAGGTEAFF.

V gene TRBV27 combines with J gene TRBJ1-5, with D unclear. This CDR3 spans 14 amino acids. Trimming removed 6 bases at V and 5 bases at J, with 14 bases between. Germline CDR1 and CDR2: MNHEY and SMNVEV (reference sequence). DNA of the CDR3: TGTGCCAGCAGCCTACATCGGGGAGATCAGCCCCAGCATTTT. Its protein is CASSLHRGDQPQHF.

The chain is built from TRBV7-2 and TRBJ2-1, with TRBD2 matching over 12 bases. The CDR3 runs 19 residues. Per germline, CDR1 SGHTA and CDR2 FQGNSA. Losses at the gene ends were 1 base for V and 3 bases for J; bases not matched to a gene: 10. CDR3 amino acids: CASSLVVPLLAGGYNEQFF. The CDR3 nucleotides are TGTGCCAGCAGCTTAGTAGTCCCCCTACTAGCGGGAGGCTACAATGAGCAGTTCTTC.

The rearrangement joins TRBV29-1 to TRBJ2-5, with 9 bases aligning to TRBD1. There are 15 residues in the CDR3. The germline gives CDR1 SQVTM, CDR2 ANQGSEA. V lost 0 bases and J lost 4; bases outside the gene matches: 6. In DNA form, the CDR3 reads TGCAGCGTTGAAGAAGGAAGACAGGGGGTAGAGACCCAGTACTTC. Translated, it gives CSVEEGRQGVETQYF.

This rearrangement joins TRBV28 to TRBJ2-5; tentatively, D is TRBD1 (7 bases). With 5 bases removed from V and 1 base from J, the gap between germline ends came to 17 bases. CDR1 is MDHEN, CDR2 SYDVKM, per germline. CDR3 length equals 16 residues. The CDR3 is CASSTTWGDSQETQYF. The CDR3 region has the DNA TGTGCCAGCAGTACCACCTGGGGGGACAGCCAAGAGACCCAGTACTTC.

The rearrangement links TRBV6-8 to TRBJ2-2; D is perhaps TRBD1 or TRBD2 (5 bases each). This CDR3 is built from 17 residues. V lost 0 bases and J lost 4, with 15 bases in between. Germline CDR1 MNHGY, CDR2 SAAAGT. DNA for the CDR3: TGTGCCAGCAGTTACTCGAGGGGTAGCTGGACCACCGGGGAGCTGTTTTTT. Its protein is CASSYSRGSWTTGELFF.